These 5 T cell receptor beta chains share one sample of origin, sequenced in a study of blood T cell repertoires in COVID-19. The table came from immunoSEQ multiplex PCR; TCRdb's copy has only in-frame clones and leaves some out. The data contain about 280,000 clones, 90% of them singletons. Material for sequencing was PBMCs or T cells enriched from blood (not recorded which). Receptors originate from a woman aged 18-29 years with acute COVID-19.

This chain joins TRBV12-5 and TRBJ2-1, with 7 bases fitting TRBD1. This CDR3 spans 14 amino acids. Germline lookup yields CDR1 LGHNT and CDR2 FRNRAP. After removal of 9 bases from V and 4 bases from J, the junction contained 9 bases not matched to a gene. The CDR3 reads CASLVGQIYNEQFF. The CDR3 DNA follows: TGTGCTAGCCTAGTGGGACAGATATACAATGAGCAGTTCTTC.

This clone was recorded a few times. This chain connects TRBV7-9 to TRBJ2-2; TRBD2 is a possible D gene (5 bases). V shed 3 bases and J shed 5 bases, with 19 bases lying between them. CDR1 is SEHNR and CDR2 is FQNEAQ in the germline V gene (reference sequence). CDR3 length: 17 amino acids. The CDR3 spells CASSLKRALGGTGELFF. The CDR3 nucleotides read TGTGCCAGCAGCTTGAAAAGGGCACTAGGTGGTACCGGGGAGCTGTTTTTT.

The CDR3 bases are TGTGCCATCAGGCCAGGGGACAATCAGCCCCAGCATTTT. This translates into CAIRPGDNQPQHF. The chain joins TRBV10-3 to TRBJ1-5; D might be TRBD1 (6 bases). This CDR3 spans 13 amino acids. CDR1 and CDR2 from the germline V gene are ENHRY and SYGVKD. The ends were cut back, 6 bases at V and 3 bases at J, with 9 bases in the middle.

The CDR3 is CASSQVAGTSRFGQYF. The CDR3 nucleotides read TGCGCCAGCAGCCAAGTGGCCGGGACTTCCCGCTTCGGGCAGTACTTC. This sequence joins TRBV4-1 and TRBJ2-7, with D possibly matching TRBD2 (6 bases). Between the trimmed V and J ends, which lost 1 base and 9 bases, there was a span of 22 bases. The V gene's germline CDR1 is MGHRA and CDR2 YSYEKL. The length of the CDR3 is 16 residues.

V gene TRBV15 combines with J gene TRBJ1-2, with unresolved D. Deletions cut 0 bases from V and 2 bases from J, with 10 bases between. The CDR3 consists of 15 residues. The germline V gene has CDR1 LNHNV and CDR2 YYDKDF (reference sequence). CDR3 residues: CATSRDPGNNYGYTF. The DNA for the CDR3 is TGTGCCACCAGCAGAGATCCGGGGAACAACTATGGCTACACCTTC.